Below are 8 T cell receptor beta chains sequenced from a single sample in a study of technical replicates of blood from a handful of donors. Profiling relied on immunoSEQ multiplex PCR, and the TCRdb table lists in-frame clones only, not all of them. Among roughly 76,000 clones, 94% were seen once, and the ten largest hold approximately 0.39%. Sequenced input: T cells isolated from PBMCs. These TCRs come from a human donor in good health.

The V and J genes are TRBV19 and TRBJ2-1, with TRBD2 matching over 8 bases. Germline CDR1 and CDR2: LNHDA and SQIVND (reference sequence). The CDR3 length is 13 residues. The ends lost 3 bases at V and 6 bases at J; junction bases unmatched: 1. CDR3 in amino acids: CASSIGTSNEQFF. The CDR3 nucleotides are TGTGCCAGTAGTATTGGGACTAGCAATGAGCAGTTCTTC.

The chain carries TRBV5-1 and TRBJ1-1; 7 bases align to TRBD1. The CDR3 is 14 amino acids. Germline CDR1 reads SGHRS; CDR2 reads YFSETQ. The J segment lost 0 bases and the V segment lost 5 bases, leaving 4 bases of the junction unmatched. The CDR3 loop is CASRTGDLNTEAFF. The CDR3 DNA follows: TGCGCCAGCAGAACAGGGGACTTGAACACTGAAGCTTTCTTT.

The CDR3 region is CSVAPPGETQYF. The DNA for the CDR3 is TGCAGCGTTGCACCCCCGGGAGAGACCCAGTACTTC. The chain has TRBV29-1 and TRBJ2-5; D is ambiguous. Germline V lookup: CDR1 SQVTM, CDR2 ANQGSEA. V gave up 4 bases and J gave up 4 bases, with 10 bases separating them. The CDR3 has 12 residues. Full variable domain (missing parts from reference TRBV29-1 and TRBJ2-5): SAVISQKPSRDICQRGTSLTIQCQVDSQVTMMFWYRQQPGQSLTLIATANQGSEATYESGFVIDKFPISRPNLTFSTLTVSNMSPEDSSIYLCSVAPPGETQYFGPGTRLLVL.

This chain connects TRBV7-9 to TRBJ2-5; TRBD1 aligns across 9 bases. The CDR3 has 16 amino acids. V lost 4 bases to trimming and J lost 4 bases; unmatched junction nucleotides: 10. From germline, CDR1 is SEHNR and CDR2 FQNEAQ (reference sequence). The DNA of the CDR3 is TGTGCCAGCAGCTCAAGGAACAGGGGGCTCGGAGAGACCCAGTACTTC. As protein: CASSSRNRGLGETQYF.

This clone was detected many times. The V and J genes are TRBV4-2 and TRBJ2-3, with TRBD2 matching over 8 bases. The junction had 10 bases not matched to a gene; V was cut back by 0 bases and J by 2 bases. Germline CDR1 is LGHNA and CDR2 is YNFKEQ. CDR3 length equals 18 residues. CDR3 DNA: TGTGCCAGCAGCCAAGAAGTCAGGCTAGCGGGTTACACAGATACGCAGTATTTT. The encoded protein is CASSQEVRLAGYTDTQYF.

The DNA of the CDR3 is TGTGCCAGCAGACCGACAGGGTCGGGAAACACCATATATTTT. Amino acid sequence: CASRPTGSGNTIYF. This rearrangement joins TRBV28 to TRBJ1-3, with 7 bases lining up with TRBD1. The ends lost 6 bases at V and 4 bases at J; junction bases unmatched: 6. Germline lookup yields CDR1 MDHEN and CDR2 SYDVKM. This CDR3 is built from 14 residues.

Only one count was recorded for this clone. The chain couples TRBV21-1 to TRBJ1-2; the table's D gene call, TRBD1, was not cross checked with the DNA. TRBV21-1 is assigned pseudogene status. There are 13 residues in the CDR3. CDR3 sequence (DNA): TGTGCCAGCAGCAAACAGGCAGGCTATGGCTACACCTTC. Protein: CASSKQAGYGYTF.

The genes are TRBV4-2 and TRBJ2-1; 9 nucleotides line up with TRBD2. The CDR3 runs 14 residues. V dropped 0 bases and J dropped 10; count of bases not matched to a gene: 4. Germline lookup yields CDR1 LGHNA and CDR2 YNFKEQ. In DNA, the CDR3 is TGTGCCAGCAGCCAAGATAATCTAGCGGGAGAGCAGTTCTTC. Amino acids: CASSQDNLAGEQFF.